These 24 T cell receptor beta chains came from one sample sequenced in a study of cytomegalovirus exposure and HLA in healthy donors. Primers for the PCR totalled 60 Vbeta and 13 Jbeta. TCRdb keeps only in-frame clones here, not all; method: immunoSEQ multiplex PCR. The sample includes some 110,000 clones, more than 70% of them seen just once. Sequenced input: PBMCs. The source of these receptors is a man aged 35-49 years in good health and CMV-seronegative.

The chain recombines TRBV19 with TRBJ2-5; TRBD2 might be the D (6 bases). Germline V gene data show CDR1 as LNHDA and CDR2 as SQIVND (reference sequence). The CDR3 is 14 amino acids. The V end was cut by 1 base, the J end by 5 bases, with 11 bases between. The CDR3 nucleotides read TGTGCCAGTAGTATAGGTCCGGGGAGGGAGACCCAGTACTTC. Its protein is CASSIGPGRETQYF.

This chain connects TRBV27 to TRBJ1-1; 8 bases map to TRBD1. In germline, CDR1 is MNHEY, CDR2 SMNVEV (reference sequence). V shed 8 bases and J 1 base; nucleotides not matched to a gene: 9. This CDR3 has 15 residues. The CDR3 nucleotides read TGTGCCAGCCACCGACAGGGGTCTACGAACACTGAAGCTTTCTTT. Translation: CASHRQGSTNTEAFF.

The rearrangement joins TRBV6-5 to TRBJ1-1; 8 bases line up with TRBD1. CDR1 MNHEY and CDR2 SVGAGI come from the germline V gene. The CDR3 sequence is 14 residues long. Trimming at V came to 10 bases and at J to 1 base, leaving 8 bases not matched to a gene. CDR3 loop: CAIKSTGGNTEAFF. In nucleotides, the CDR3 is TGTGCCATTAAATCTACAGGGGGGAACACTGAAGCTTTCTTT.

The chain uses TRBV11-2 and TRBJ2-1, with D unclear. Germline V CDR1 and CDR2: SGHAT, FQNNGV. V lost 3 bases to trimming and J lost 6 bases, with 9 bases between them. The CDR3 totals 13 residues. The CDR3 loop reads CASSLVQFNEQFF. The CDR3 DNA is TGTGCCAGCAGCTTGGTTCAGTTCAATGAGCAGTTCTTC.

The chain links TRBV5-1 to TRBJ2-7; 9 bases are shared with TRBD1. V dropped 7 bases and J dropped 6; count of bases not matched to a gene: 8. Germline values: CDR1 SGHRS, CDR2 YFSETQ. The CDR3 length is 13 residues. The CDR3 coding sequence is TGCGCCAGCTCCTGGGGGACAGGGAGCGAGCAGTACTTC. Translation gives CASSWGTGSEQYF.

The chain couples TRBV19 to TRBJ1-4; D is undetermined. This CDR3 has 12 amino acids. V gave up 5 bases and J gave up 8 bases, with 9 bases separating them. Germline V gene lookup returns CDR1 LNHDA and CDR2 SQIVND (reference sequence). In DNA form, the CDR3 reads TGTGCCAGTAGTCGCCTTAGAGAAAAACTGTTTTTT. As protein: CASSRLREKLFF.

The chain recombines TRBV5-1 with TRBJ2-3; tentatively, D is TRBD2 (5 bases). Germline assignment: CDR1 SGHRS and CDR2 YFSETQ. V was pared by 4 bases and J by 6 bases, with 12 bases between. The CDR3 extends over 13 amino acids. CDR3 sequence: CASSQEPGDTQYF. The CDR3 DNA follows: TGCGCCAGCAGCCAGGAGCCGGGGGATACGCAGTATTTT.

The table lists this clone with a few counts. The chain couples TRBV7-2 to TRBJ1-1; perhaps TRBD1 as D (5 bases). The germline CDR1 and CDR2 sequences are SGHTA and FQGNSA. The V end was cut by 1 base, the J end by 0 bases, with 9 bases between. CDR3 size: 15 residues. The CDR3 sequence: CASSLDSTVNTEAFF. The CDR3 DNA sequence: TGTGCCAGCAGCTTAGACTCGACAGTGAACACTGAAGCTTTCTTT.

The CDR3 DNA reads TGTGCCAGCAGCTCCTACCGCGGGGGCTACGAGCAGTACTTC. This encodes CASSSYRGGYEQYF. This rearrangement joins TRBV7-9 to TRBJ2-7; TRBD2 agrees at 7 bases. This CDR3 spans 14 amino acids. Germline values: CDR1 SEHNR, CDR2 FQNEAQ (reference sequence). V lost 4 bases to trimming and J lost 3 bases; unmatched junction nucleotides: 6.

The rearrangement links TRBV4-1 to TRBJ2-5, with TRBD2 identical over 10 bases. The J segment lost 4 bases and the V segment lost 2 bases, leaving 10 bases of the junction unmatched. Germline loops: CDR1 MGHRA, CDR2 YSYEKL. The CDR3 runs to 17 residues. The CDR3 loop reads CASSQPGAGGPRETQYF. CDR3 nucleotide sequence: TGCGCCAGCAGCCAACCCGGAGCGGGGGGGCCCAGAGAGACCCAGTACTTC.

As to this clone: The CDR3 ends on some other residue instead of the conserved phenylalanine or tryptophan, so this is likely a read error. The limits of the CDR3 on the DNA are not certain, so only TCRdb's listed CDR3 is given. V usage is TRBV2 and J usage is TRBJ1-2; the table's D call of TRBD1 was not tested on the DNA. Germline CDR1 and CDR2: SNHLY and FYNNEI. From its first to its last residue, the CDR3 has 12 amino acids. This CDR3 reads CASSILQGVLYP.

CDR3 bases: TGCGCCAGCAGCTTGGACGGGACAAAGAATCAGCCCCAGCATTTT. It is translated as CASSLDGTKNQPQHF. The chain links TRBV5-1 to TRBJ1-5; D possibly corresponds to TRBD1 (6 bases). Trimming took 0 bases from V and 4 from J, leaving 11 bases between them. Germline CDR1 reads SGHRS; CDR2 reads YFSETQ. This CDR3 region has 15 residues.

This clone has a handful of counts. The V and J genes are TRBV6-5 and TRBJ2-1, with 8 bases identical to TRBD2. V trimming: 0 bases; J trimming: 8 bases; junction bases outside the gene matches: 6. CDR3 length: 15 amino acids. In germline, CDR1 is MNHEY, CDR2 SVGAGI. CDR3 protein: CASSYSAGAVDEQFF. The CDR3, as DNA: TGTGCCAGCAGTTACTCAGCGGGGGCCGTCGATGAGCAGTTCTTC.

V and J are TRBV6-6 and TRBJ2-2, with 8 bases lining up with TRBD2. This CDR3 region has 15 residues. Germline CDR1 is MNHNY and CDR2 is SVGAGI (reference sequence). J was trimmed by 4 bases and V by 5 bases; bases with no gene match: 6. The CDR3 region has the DNA TGTGCCAGCAGTACGGACGGGACTAGCACCGGGGAGCTGTTTTTT. It translates to CASSTDGTSTGELFF.

The chain uses TRBV6-1 and TRBJ1-2; D gene uncertain. V lost 3 bases to trimming and J lost 6 bases, with 17 bases between them. The CDR3 covers 15 residues. CDR1 is MNHNS and CDR2 is SASEGT in the germline V gene. CDR3 protein: CASSDEESKSHGYTF. CDR3 nucleotides: TGTGCCAGCAGTGATGAGGAGTCGAAGTCTCATGGCTACACCTTC.

The chain combines TRBV4-1 with TRBJ1-2, with a weak D call TRBD1 (5 bases). Germline V lookup: CDR1 MGHRA, CDR2 YSYEKL. The length of the CDR3 is 13 residues. V was cut by 2 bases and J by 3 bases, with 7 bases left in between. CDR3 DNA sequence: TGCGCCAGCAGCCAAACGGGGGACTATGGCTACACCTTC. Its translation is CASSQTGDYGYTF.

The chain links TRBV27 to TRBJ1-4; D not resolved. There are 15 residues in the CDR3. V was shortened by 2 bases and J by 8 bases, with 15 bases between the two germline ends. Germline V gives CDR1 MNHEY, CDR2 SMNVEV (reference sequence). CDR3 DNA: TGTGCCAGCAGTTTACTTAGGTCCTCGGGGGAAAAACTGTTTTTT. Amino acids: CASSLLRSSGEKLFF.

J is TRBJ2-2 and V is TRBV5-1, with 8 bases that match TRBD2. This CDR3 spans 16 amino acids. Germline V gene lookup returns CDR1 SGHRS and CDR2 YFSETQ. V shed 0 bases, J shed 1 base, and the junction held 2 bases outside the gene matches. CDR3 nucleotides: TGCGCCAGCAGCTTGGGCACTAGCGGGAACACCGGGGAGCTGTTTTTT. Encoded protein: CASSLGTSGNTGELFF.

The chain recombines TRBV10-3 with TRBJ1-2; D gene ambiguous. There are 15 residues in the CDR3. Germline CDR1 reads ENHRY; CDR2 reads SYGVKD. V was clipped by 2 bases and J by 0 bases, with 10 bases between them. The CDR3: CAISETTATNYGYTF. CDR3 nucleotides: TGTGCCATCAGTGAGACTACGGCCACTAACTATGGCTACACCTTC.

CDR3 region: CASSVRSNQPQHF. The CDR3 DNA sequence: TGTGCCAGCAGTGTCCGTAGCAATCAGCCCCAGCATTTT. V and J are TRBV6-6 and TRBJ1-5; the D is unclear. Germline-derived CDR1 and CDR2 are MNHNY and SVGAGI (reference sequence). V lost 5 bases to trimming and J lost 0 bases, with 5 bases between them. The CDR3 runs 13 residues.

The gene calls are TRBV2 and TRBJ2-1, with 12 positions matching TRBD1. Germline V gene data show CDR1 as SNHLY and CDR2 as FYNNEI. The CDR3 loop spans 14 amino acids. The V and J ends lost 8 bases and 12 bases, in that order; junction bases with no gene match: 11. CDR3 amino acids: CASGGTGGQARQFF. The CDR3 nucleotides read TGTGCCAGCGGCGGGACAGGGGGCCAGGCGAGGCAGTTCTTC.

The V gene is TRBV21-1, the J gene TRBJ2-7; the listed D gene, TRBD1, was not tested against the DNA. TRBV21-1 is classified as a pseudogene. The CDR3 is made up of 14 amino acids. DNA for the CDR3: TGTGCCAGCAGCAAAGCGAGCACAGTCCACGAGCAGTACTTC. Translating it yields CASSKASTVHEQYF.

The chain uses TRBV6-1 and TRBJ1-4; 8 bases align to TRBD1. Germline CDR1 reads MNHNS; CDR2 reads SASEGT. The CDR3 totals 14 residues. V trimming: 6 bases; J trimming: 3 bases; junction bases outside the gene matches: 3. Here the CDR3 reads CASRATGANEKLFF. In DNA form, the CDR3 reads TGTGCCAGCAGGGCGACAGGGGCTAATGAAAAACTGTTTTTT.

The V gene is TRBV7-9, the J gene TRBJ2-7, with D perhaps matching TRBD1 (5 bases). Per germline, CDR1 SEHNR and CDR2 FQNEAQ (reference sequence). The CDR3 runs to 13 residues. The V gene lost 5 bases and the J gene lost 4 bases, with 12 bases spanning the gap. The CDR3 loop reads CASSRQRVYEQYF. In nucleotides, the CDR3 is TGTGCCAGCAGCAGACAGAGAGTTTACGAGCAGTACTTC.